The following is a T cell receptor beta chain sequence with its context. The sample is drawn from a study of CXCR3-negative and CXCR3-positive naive CD8 T cells. UMI labels and 5' RACE were used to prepare the TRB cDNA libraries. TCRdb re-called the 5' RACE reads; every CDR3 protein appears as one record, without DNA. This listing includes about 45,000 distinct CDR3 sequences. The sequence was collected from a human donor in good health. Some clones in this sample may be carry-over from other donors' samples. The sample consisted of memory CD8+ T cells from blood.

The CDR3 sequence: CSARDGRGRQETQYF. The rearrangement links TRBV20-1 to TRBJ2-5; TCRdb picks TRBD1, but there is no DNA to check that call. Germline V gene sequence: CDR1 DFQATT, CDR2 SNEGSKA (reference sequence). CDR3 size: 15 residues.